The 25 T cell receptor beta chains in this list originate from one sample, sequenced in a study of cytomegalovirus exposure and HLA in healthy donors (dated by TCRdb to the late 2010s). Receptors were amplified or captured by the immunoSEQ multiplex PCR assay. A mixture of 60 forward primers for TCR Vbeta segments and 13 reverse primers for TCR Jbeta segments was used in the multiplex PCR. In TCRdb, the immuneACCESS table is reduced to in-frame sequences with V and J assigned. These tables do not hold every clone; where another copy was compared, an unresolved V gene accounts for under half, and the others remain unexplained. Counted in this sample were some 200,000 clones; approximately 82% of them appeared once. More than 0.5% of the sample lies in the top ten. Specimen: PBMCs. These receptors were collected from a woman aged 40 to 50 in good health and CMV-seronegative.

This clone was seen more than once but under ten times. The chain is built from TRBV6-1 and TRBJ1-6, with 7 bases aligning to TRBD1. Trimming removed 6 bases from V and 2 bases from J; junction bases left unmatched: 4. The length of the CDR3 is 15 residues. The V gene's germline CDR1 is MNHNS and CDR2 SASEGT. The CDR3 protein is CASRTGSTYNSPLHF. The CDR3 DNA sequence: TGTGCCAGCAGGACAGGGAGCACCTATAATTCACCCCTCCACTTT.

This CDR3 is CASSTQPSGQGAYGYTF. The CDR3 DNA follows: TGTGCCAGCAGCACCCAACCCTCAGGACAGGGGGCTTATGGCTACACCTTC. The chain uses TRBV4-2 and TRBJ1-2; 11 positions match TRBD1. CDR1 and CDR2 (germline): LGHNA, YNFKEQ. The V and J ends lost 5 bases and 5 bases, in that order; junction bases with no gene match: 13. This CDR3 has 17 residues.

The CDR3 DNA follows: TGTGCCAGCAGTCCACAGGGGTGGGAGAATGAGCAGTTCTTC. This gives the protein CASSPQGWENEQFF. V and J are TRBV27 and TRBJ2-1; 7 positions agree with TRBD1. The CDR3 sequence is 14 residues long. Looked up from germline, CDR1 is MNHEY and CDR2 is SMNVEV (reference sequence). J gave up 7 bases and V 5 bases, and 8 bases lay outside the gene matches.

This clone has only one observation. The rearrangement links TRBV6-5 to TRBJ2-5; 9 nucleotides align to TRBD1. The DNA end is a closer match to TRBJ2-7, so the J assignment may be wrong. This CDR3 region has 14 residues. The germline gives CDR1 MNHEY, CDR2 SVGAGI. CDR3 sequence: CASSRGTGSYEQYF. The CDR3 bases are TGTGCCAGCAGTAGAGGGACAGGGTCCTACGAGCAGTACTTC.

The chain couples TRBV5-1 to TRBJ1-2, with TRBD1 matching over 11 bases. V lost 4 bases to trimming and J lost 0 bases; unmatched junction nucleotides: 2. This CDR3 is 15 amino acids long. Looked up from germline, CDR1 is SGHRS and CDR2 is YFSETQ. The CDR3 here is CASSEGQGANYGYTF. DNA for the CDR3: TGCGCCAGCAGCGAGGGACAGGGGGCTAACTATGGCTACACCTTC.

This sequence joins TRBV10-1 and TRBJ1-5; 7 bases line up with TRBD1. CDR3 length equals 13 residues. The germline V gene has CDR1 WNHNN and CDR2 SYGVQD (reference sequence). The ends lost 6 bases at V and 1 base at J; junction bases unmatched: 0. In nucleotides, the CDR3 is TGCGCCAGCAGACAGGGGAGCAATCAGCCCCAGCATTTT. This encodes CASRQGSNQPQHF.

The chain joins TRBV6-5 to TRBJ2-2; D is unresolved. V was trimmed by 8 bases and J by 2 bases, leaving 12 bases between them. The CDR3 consists of 14 residues. The germline gives CDR1 MNHEY, CDR2 SVGAGI. CDR3 sequence (DNA): TGTGCCAGCTCCGACTCCCACAACACCGGGGAGCTGTTTTTT. It is translated as CASSDSHNTGELFF.

This chain connects TRBV7-8 to TRBJ2-1, with unresolved D. Trimming stripped 4 bases from V and 5 bases from J, with 9 bases between. CDR3 size: 13 residues. Germline V gene lookup returns CDR1 SGHVS and CDR2 FQNEAQ. CDR3 sequence reads: CASSSAVHNEQFF. The CDR3 coding sequence is TGTGCCAGCAGCTCCGCGGTCCACAATGAGCAGTTCTTC.

This clone was picked up one time. This CDR3 reads CASSADRSSYNSPLHF. The CDR3 coding sequence is TGTGCCAGCAGTGCAGACAGGAGCTCCTATAATTCACCCCTCCACTTT. The rearrangement joins TRBV25-1 to TRBJ1-6; TRBD1 might be the D (6 bases). CDR1 is MGHDK and CDR2 is SYGVNS in the germline V gene. Trimming cost V 4 bases and J 0 bases, with 10 bases left between them. The CDR3 sequence is 16 residues long.

The V gene is TRBV7-9, the J gene TRBJ1-2; TRBD1 might be the D (5 bases). Deletions cut 5 bases from V and 4 bases from J, with 14 bases between. This CDR3 spans 14 amino acids. CDR1 SEHNR and CDR2 FQNEAQ come from the germline V gene (reference sequence). The CDR3 coding sequence is TGTGCCAGCAGCGTTGGACACCTCCTCTATGGCTACACCTTC. Encoded protein: CASSVGHLLYGYTF.

The chain joins TRBV11-2 to TRBJ2-3, with a possible D match to TRBD2 (7 bases). The ends were cut back, 4 bases at V and 0 bases at J, with 20 bases in the middle. This CDR3 is built from 18 residues. Germline-derived CDR1 and CDR2 are SGHAT and FQNNGV. In DNA form, the CDR3 reads TGTGCCAGCAGCTGGAGGGGGGACCGCGGGGGTAGCACAGATACGCAGTATTTT. Residues: CASSWRGDRGGSTDTQYF.

The chain has TRBV7-2 and TRBJ1-5; weak D call: TRBD1 (5 bases). V was shortened by 1 base and J by 5 bases, with 15 bases between the two germline ends. CDR3 size: 16 residues. CDR1 is SGHTA and CDR2 is FQGNSA in the germline V gene. CDR3 bases: TGTGCCAGCAGCTTAGGCGGGGAGGGGTTACATCAGCCCCAGCATTTT. Its protein is CASSLGGEGLHQPQHF. The entire variable domain, with the rest obtained from reference TRBV7-2 and TRBJ1-5, is as follows: GAGVSQSPSNKVTEKGKDVELRCDPISGHTALYWYRQSLGQGLEFLIYFQGNSAPDKSGLPSDRFSAERTGGSVSTLTIQRTQQEDSAVYLCASSLGGEGLHQPQHFGDGTRLSIL.

The DNA of the CDR3 is TGTGCCAGCAGTTGGGGGACAGGGGTAGGCTACGAGCAGTACTTC. It encodes CASSWGTGVGYEQYF. V usage is TRBV27 and J usage is TRBJ2-7; 10 nucleotides align to TRBD1. The CDR3 is 15 residues long. V trimming: 4 bases; J trimming: 3 bases; junction bases outside the gene matches: 6. Germline V gene data show CDR1 as MNHEY and CDR2 as SMNVEV (reference sequence).

The chain combines TRBV12-5 with TRBJ1-5; unclear D gene. This CDR3 has 13 amino acids. Per germline, CDR1 LGHNT and CDR2 FRNRAP. The germline V and J ends were trimmed by 3 bases and 3 bases, with 6 bases remaining between them. CDR3 bases: TGTGCTAGTGGTTTCGGGGTCAATCAGCCCCAGCATTTT. Amino acid sequence: CASGFGVNQPQHF.

This clone appeared a single time. The chain carries TRBV11-2 and TRBJ1-4; D is possibly TRBD1 (5 bases). V gave up 2 bases and J gave up 5 bases, with 6 bases separating them. CDR1 is SGHAT and CDR2 is FQNNGV in the germline V gene. The CDR3 is 13 amino acids. The DNA of the CDR3 is TGTGCCAGCAGCTTACCAGGGAATGAAAAACTGTTTTTT. This sequence encodes CASSLPGNEKLFF.

This clone was picked up one time. The genes are TRBV14 and TRBJ2-7; TRBD1 aligns across 8 bases. With 10 bases clipped from V and 6 bases from J, the junction kept 11 bases outside the gene matches. The CDR3 sequence is 13 residues long. The germline gives CDR1 SGHDN, CDR2 FVKESK. The CDR3 loop reads CATSGGAGFEQYF. CDR3 nucleotide sequence: TGTGCCACCTCAGGGGGCGCGGGTTTCGAGCAGTACTTC. Together with reference TRBV14 and TRBJ2-7, the CDR3 gives the full variable domain: EAGVTQFPSHSVIEKGQTVTLRCDPISGHDNLYWYRRVMGKEIKFLLHFVKESKQDESGMPNNRFLAERTGGTYSTLKVQPAELEDSGVYFCATSGGAGFEQYFGPGTRLTVT.

CDR3 protein: CASSLREGTDTQYF. In DNA, the CDR3 is TGTGCCAGCAGTCTCAGGGAAGGCACAGATACGCAGTATTTT. The genes are TRBV6-5 and TRBJ2-3, with a weak D call TRBD1 (5 bases). Germline V lookup: CDR1 MNHEY, CDR2 SVGAGI. This CDR3 contains 14 residues. The V and J ends lost 5 bases and 1 base respectively, with 10 bases between them.

V is TRBV5-4 and J is TRBJ1-2, with D maybe TRBD1 (5 bases). CDR1 is SGHNT, CDR2 YYREEE, per germline (reference sequence). There are 13 residues in the CDR3. With 2 bases removed from V and 7 bases from J, the gap between germline ends came to 12 bases. The CDR3: CASSLPLDTGYTF. The CDR3 DNA sequence: TGTGCCAGCAGCTTACCTTTGGACACTGGCTACACCTTC.

Of note for this clone: One end of the junction varies from germline; a read error may be responsible. This chain joins TRBV7-9 and TRBJ1-6; TRBD1 aligns across 11 bases. This CDR3 is built from 15 residues. Germline CDR1 is SEHNR and CDR2 is FQNEAQ (reference sequence). This chain's CDR3 is CSSSLRGQGDSPLHF. The CDR3 nucleotides are TGTTCCAGCAGCCTAAGGGGACAGGGGGACTCACCCCTCCACTTT.

This chain joins TRBV6-1 and TRBJ1-6; D call uncertain. V was clipped by 1 base and J by 10 bases, with 11 bases between them. CDR3 length: 14 amino acids. Germline V lookup: CDR1 MNHNS, CDR2 SASEGT. In DNA form, the CDR3 reads TGTGCCAGCAGTGAAGTACGGGTTCGGTCACCCCTCCACTTT. This translates into CASSEVRVRSPLHF.

V and J are TRBV5-1 and TRBJ1-4; D is ambiguous. Germline CDR1 reads SGHRS; CDR2 reads YFSETQ. The germline V and J ends were trimmed by 4 bases and 0 bases, with 16 bases remaining between them. This CDR3 region has 17 residues. The CDR3 is CASSPVVLSATNEKLFF. The CDR3 nucleotides read TGCGCCAGCAGCCCGGTGGTACTGTCTGCAACTAATGAAAAACTGTTTTTT.

The rearrangement joins TRBV19 to TRBJ1-4; 8 nucleotides match TRBD1. Unmatched junction bases numbered 12, after V lost 4 bases and J lost 8 bases. CDR3 length: 16 amino acids. Germline V CDR1 and CDR2: LNHDA, SQIVND (reference sequence). The CDR3 DNA reads TGTGCCAGTAGTAGAGACAGGGGCGTCTGGGGAGAAAAACTGTTTTTT. It yields the protein CASSRDRGVWGEKLFF.

The J gene is TRBJ1-1, the V gene TRBV19; TRBD1 agrees at 8 bases. CDR3 length equals 15 residues. V lost 4 bases and J lost 0; bases outside the gene matches: 4. Germline-derived CDR1 and CDR2 are LNHDA and SQIVND (reference sequence). The CDR3 region is CASSRTGSLNTEAFF. In DNA form, the CDR3 reads TGTGCCAGTAGTAGGACAGGGAGCCTGAACACTGAAGCTTTCTTT.

V gene TRBV2 combines with J gene TRBJ1-1, with unresolved D. The germline CDR1 and CDR2 sequences are SNHLY and FYNNEI. Deletions cut 7 bases from V and 5 bases from J, with 11 bases between. This CDR3 spans 12 amino acids. CDR3 bases: TGTGCCAGCAAGAGGGTAGGGACTGAAGCTTTCTTT. It encodes CASKRVGTEAFF. Combining the CDR3 with reference TRBV2 and TRBJ1-1 gives the whole variable domain EPEVTQTPSHQVTQMGQEVILRCVPISNHLYFYWYRQILGQKVEFLVSFYNNEISEKSEIFDDQFSVERPDGSNFTLKIRSTKLEDSAMYFCASKRVGTEAFFGQGTRLTVV.

The chain couples TRBV23-1 to TRBJ2-3; unclear D gene. TRBV23-1 is annotated as an ORF whose role is uncertain. The CDR3 has 10 residues. Trimming left V 11 bases short and J 0 bases short, with 3 bases between. The chain's CDR3 is CARSTDTQYF. In DNA, the CDR3 is TGCGCCCGGAGCACAGATACGCAGTATTTT.